Each of the 14 T cell receptor beta chains below was sequenced from the same sample in a study of T cell changes during pregnancy in multiple sclerosis. Method: immunoSEQ multiplex PCR; TCRdb's copy keeps in-frame clones and lacks some. The data contain 100,000 or so clones, roughly 92% of them singletons. Sequenced here: peripheral blood, sampled after pregnancy. These receptors were taken from a female donor with multiple sclerosis, enrolled in a pregnancy study.

The rearrangement uses TRBV9 and TRBJ2-7; 9 bases fit TRBD1. V shed 0 bases and J 6 bases; nucleotides not matched to a gene: 7. The CDR3 consists of 15 residues. CDR1 and CDR2 from the germline V gene are SGDLS and YYNGEE. The DNA for the CDR3 is TGTGCCAGCAGCGTAGATGGACAGGGGAGGAGCGAGCAGTACTTC. It is translated as CASSVDGQGRSEQYF.

This sequence joins TRBV6-4 and TRBJ2-1; TRBD2 might be the D (6 bases). The CDR3 length is 15 residues. CDR1 and CDR2 from the germline V gene are MRHNA and SNTAGT. Trimming shortened V by 4 bases and J by 4 bases, and 14 bases separated the two germline ends. CDR3 sequence: CASSGVSGKYNEQFF. The CDR3 nucleotides are TGTGCCAGCAGTGGGGTTAGCGGCAAGTACAATGAGCAGTTCTTC.

This chain uses TRBV6-6 with TRBJ2-7, with D hard to call. In germline, CDR1 is MNHNY, CDR2 SVGAGI (reference sequence). V was pared by 0 bases and J by 5 bases, with 8 bases between. CDR3 size: 13 residues. The CDR3 spells CASSYSTRDEQYF. The CDR3 bases are TGTGCCAGCAGTTACTCGACCCGGGACGAGCAGTACTTC.

The rearrangement links TRBV28 to TRBJ2-7; TRBD2 aligns across 12 bases. Germline trimming cut 7 bases from V and 2 bases from J; bases unmatched to any gene: 3. The CDR3 runs to 14 residues. Germline V gene lookup returns CDR1 MDHEN and CDR2 SYDVKM. CDR3 sequence: CASKLAGGPYEQYF. The DNA for the CDR3 is TGTGCCAGCAAGCTAGCGGGAGGGCCCTACGAGCAGTACTTC.

The J gene is TRBJ1-1, the V gene TRBV14, with TRBD1 identical over 7 bases. Germline V lookup: CDR1 SGHDN, CDR2 FVKESK. This CDR3 is 18 amino acids long. V lost 2 bases, J lost 3 bases, and 15 bases stayed unmatched. The CDR3 DNA is TGTGCCAGCAGCCAAAACAGGGGCCAAGGGGAAAGTGACACTGAAGCTTTCTTT. Translation gives CASSQNRGQGESDTEAFF.

The J gene is TRBJ2-2, the V gene TRBV25-1; 7 positions match TRBD1. Germline trimming cut 7 bases from V and 6 bases from J; bases unmatched to any gene: 11. The germline gives CDR1 MGHDK, CDR2 SYGVNS. CDR3 length: 15 amino acids. The CDR3 sequence: CASNEPRQGSGELFF. CDR3 in DNA: TGTGCCAGCAACGAGCCGAGACAGGGATCCGGGGAGCTGTTTTTT.

This chain uses TRBV4-3 with TRBJ1-6; the match to TRBD1 covers 7 bases. The CDR3 spans 15 residues. CDR1 is LGHNA and CDR2 is YSLEER in the germline V gene. The junction had 9 bases not matched to a gene; V was cut back by 3 bases and J by 10 bases. CDR3 bases: TGCGCCAGCAGCCAGGCCCCAGGGGGGAGGTCACCCCTCCACTTT. Protein product: CASSQAPGGRSPLHF.

V gene TRBV27 combines with J gene TRBJ2-1; possible D gene TRBD2, 6 bases. The germline V gene has CDR1 MNHEY and CDR2 SMNVEV (reference sequence). The V end was cut by 6 bases, the J end by 2 bases, with 17 bases between. This CDR3 is 16 amino acids long. In DNA, the CDR3 is TGTGCCAGCAGCCCCATCCTAGCGAGTACCTACAATGAGCAGTTCTTC. Translated, it gives CASSPILASTYNEQFF.

The CDR3 region has the DNA TGCGCCAGCAGCTTGGGGGGAGGCAGCACAGATACGCAGTATTTT. This gives the protein CASSLGGGSTDTQYF. This chain uses TRBV5-1 with TRBJ2-3; D is possibly TRBD2 (6 bases). The germline V and J ends were trimmed by 0 bases and 0 bases, with 8 bases remaining between them. The CDR3 loop spans 15 amino acids. Looked up from germline, CDR1 is SGHRS and CDR2 is YFSETQ.

The rearrangement joins TRBV5-1 to TRBJ2-3; 8 bases are a match to TRBD2. Germline loops: CDR1 SGHRS, CDR2 YFSETQ. CDR3 length: 16 residues. After removal of 4 bases from V and 4 bases from J, the junction contained 11 bases not matched to a gene. The CDR3 here is CASSPRGGREPDTQYF. CDR3 DNA: TGCGCCAGCAGCCCCCGGGGGGGGCGGGAGCCAGATACGCAGTATTTT. The complete variable domain, with remaining parts taken from reference TRBV5-1 and TRBJ2-3, reads KAGVTQTPRYLIKTRGQQVTLSCSPISGHRSVSWYQQTPGQGLQFLFEYFSETQRNKGNFPGRFSGRQFSNSRSEMNVSTLELGDSALYLCASSPRGGREPDTQYFGPGTRLTVL.

The chain uses TRBV18 and TRBJ2-7, with TRBD2 matching over 12 bases. Germline CDR1 KGHSH, CDR2 LQKENI. V lost 3 bases to trimming and J lost 0 bases; unmatched junction nucleotides: 0. This CDR3 is 15 amino acids long. This chain's CDR3 is CASSPTSGSSYEQYF. CDR3 nucleotides: TGTGCCAGCTCACCGACTAGCGGGAGCTCCTACGAGCAGTACTTC.

This sequence joins TRBV5-6 and TRBJ1-5, with 7 nucleotides matching TRBD1. Losses at the gene ends were 3 bases for V and 1 base for J; bases not matched to a gene: 7. Germline CDR1 SGHDT, CDR2 YYEEEE. CDR3 length: 16 amino acids. In DNA, the CDR3 is TGTGCCAGCAGCTCACCAGGGGGGACGAGCAATCAGCCCCAGCATTTT. As protein: CASSSPGGTSNQPQHF.

This sequence joins TRBV2 and TRBJ2-5, with 7 bases that match TRBD2. V shed 4 bases and J 4 bases; nucleotides not matched to a gene: 6. This CDR3 comprises 14 residues. Germline loops: CDR1 SNHLY, CDR2 FYNNEI. This CDR3 reads CASSAGGRGETQYF. CDR3 DNA sequence: TGTGCCAGCAGTGCGGGAGGACGGGGAGAGACCCAGTACTTC.

CDR3 in amino acids: CASSQDPAGGPGAKNIQYF. The CDR3 nucleotides are TGTGCCAGCAGCCAAGACCCAGCGGGAGGGCCTGGAGCCAAAAACATTCAGTACTTC. The genes are TRBV4-2 and TRBJ2-4; 10 bases line up with TRBD2. CDR1 LGHNA and CDR2 YNFKEQ come from the germline V gene. J gave up 0 bases and V 0 bases, and 8 bases lay outside the gene matches. The CDR3 totals 19 residues.